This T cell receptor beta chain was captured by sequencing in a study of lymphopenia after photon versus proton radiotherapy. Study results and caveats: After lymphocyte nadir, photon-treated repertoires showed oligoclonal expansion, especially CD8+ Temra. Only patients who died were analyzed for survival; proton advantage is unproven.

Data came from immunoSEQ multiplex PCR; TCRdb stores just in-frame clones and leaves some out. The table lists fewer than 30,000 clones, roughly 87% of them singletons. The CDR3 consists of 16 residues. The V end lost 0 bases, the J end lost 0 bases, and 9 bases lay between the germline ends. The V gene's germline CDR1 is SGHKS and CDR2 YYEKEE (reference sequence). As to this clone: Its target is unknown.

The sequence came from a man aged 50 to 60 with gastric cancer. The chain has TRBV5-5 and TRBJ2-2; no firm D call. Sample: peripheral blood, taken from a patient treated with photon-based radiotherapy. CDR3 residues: CASSLVASPNTGELFF. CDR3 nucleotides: TGTGCCAGCAGCTTGGTCGCCAGCCCGAACACCGGGGAGCTGTTTTTT.